The 6 T cell receptor beta chains below come from one sample, sequenced in a study of blood T cell repertoires in COVID-19. Some clones are missing from TCRdb's copy, which holds only in-frame ones; the method was immunoSEQ multiplex PCR. The repertoire consists of around 250,000 clones, with about 80% occurring once and the leading ten covering about 4.4%. Sequenced: peripheral blood. The receptor source for this set is a man in his fifties with active or convalescent COVID-19.

CDR3 amino acids: CASSMRQGADEQFF. The CDR3, as DNA: TGTGCCAGTAGTATGCGGCAGGGGGCAGATGAGCAGTTCTTC. The rearrangement joins TRBV19 to TRBJ2-1; 8 nucleotides align to TRBD1. From germline, CDR1 is LNHDA and CDR2 SQIVND (reference sequence). There are 14 residues in the CDR3. J lost 8 bases, V lost 3 bases, and 6 bases had no gene match.

This chain uses TRBV7-8 with TRBJ1-5; D call uncertain. CDR1 is SGHVS and CDR2 is FQNEAQ in the germline V gene. V was clipped by 2 bases and J by 4 bases, with 6 bases between them. There are 13 residues in the CDR3. CDR3: CASSLSGNQPQHF. DNA for the CDR3: TGTGCCAGCAGCTTATCGGGGAATCAGCCCCAGCATTTT.

J is TRBJ2-7 and V is TRBV5-6; 9 bases align to TRBD1. The CDR3 has 14 amino acids. Unmatched junction bases numbered 9, after V lost 4 bases and J lost 7 bases. Germline lookup yields CDR1 SGHDT and CDR2 YYEEEE. The CDR3 here is CASSPGTGTREQYF. The CDR3 bases are TGTGCCAGCAGCCCCGGGACAGGGACCCGGGAGCAGTACTTC.

The rearrangement joins TRBV6-2 or TRBV6-3 to TRBJ1-5, with 7 nucleotides matching TRBD1. The CDR3 totals 11 residues. V lost 5 bases and J lost 11; bases outside the gene matches: 3. CDR1 MNHEY and CDR2 SVGEGT come from the germline V gene. CDR3 nucleotide sequence: TGTGCCAGCAGTACCGACAGGGCCCAGCATTTT. Its translation is CASSTDRAQHF.

The chain carries TRBV11-2 and TRBJ2-7; TRBD1 aligns across 12 bases. CDR1 SGHAT and CDR2 FQNNGV come from the germline V gene. The CDR3 totals 16 residues. The V gene end was trimmed by 4 bases and the J gene end by 7 bases; junction bases not matched to a gene: 11. CDR3 protein: CASSSSPGQGAKEQYF. CDR3 sequence (DNA): TGTGCCAGCAGCTCGAGTCCGGGACAGGGGGCGAAGGAGCAGTACTTC.

The table lists this clone with a few counts. The V call is TRBV7-2, the J call TRBJ2-1; 7 bases line up with TRBD2. V gave up 1 base and J gave up 7 bases; unmatched junction bases: 7. This CDR3 is 15 amino acids long. The germline V gene encodes CDR1 SGHTA and CDR2 FQGNSA. This CDR3 reads CASSLVGGSGNEQFF. CDR3 in DNA: TGTGCCAGCAGCTTAGTCGGGGGGAGCGGGAATGAGCAGTTCTTC.